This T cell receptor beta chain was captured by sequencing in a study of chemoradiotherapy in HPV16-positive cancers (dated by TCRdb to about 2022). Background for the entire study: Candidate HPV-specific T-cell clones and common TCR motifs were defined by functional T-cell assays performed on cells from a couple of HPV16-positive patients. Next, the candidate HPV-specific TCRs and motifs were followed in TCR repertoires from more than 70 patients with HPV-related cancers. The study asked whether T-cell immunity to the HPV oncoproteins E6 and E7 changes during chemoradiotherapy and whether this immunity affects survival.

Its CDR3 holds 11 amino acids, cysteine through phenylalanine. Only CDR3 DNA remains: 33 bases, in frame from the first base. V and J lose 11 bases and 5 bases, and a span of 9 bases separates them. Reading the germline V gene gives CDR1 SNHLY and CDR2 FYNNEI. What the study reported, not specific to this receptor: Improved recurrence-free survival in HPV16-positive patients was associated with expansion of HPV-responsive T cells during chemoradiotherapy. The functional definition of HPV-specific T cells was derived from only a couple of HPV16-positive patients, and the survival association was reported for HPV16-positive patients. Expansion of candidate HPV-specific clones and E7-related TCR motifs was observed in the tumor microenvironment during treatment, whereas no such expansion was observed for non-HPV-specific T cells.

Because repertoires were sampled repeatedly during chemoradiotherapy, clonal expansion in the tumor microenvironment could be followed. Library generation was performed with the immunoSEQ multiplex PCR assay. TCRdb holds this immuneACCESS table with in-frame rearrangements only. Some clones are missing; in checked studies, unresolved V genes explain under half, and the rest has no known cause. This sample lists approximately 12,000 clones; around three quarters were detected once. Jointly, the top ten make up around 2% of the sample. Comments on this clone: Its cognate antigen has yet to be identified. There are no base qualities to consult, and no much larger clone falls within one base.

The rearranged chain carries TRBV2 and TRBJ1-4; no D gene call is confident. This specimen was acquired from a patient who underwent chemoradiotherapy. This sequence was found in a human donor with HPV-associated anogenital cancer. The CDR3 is CACEGNEKLFF. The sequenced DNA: TGTGCCTGTGAGGGAAATGAAAAACTGTTTTTT.